These 12 T cell receptor beta chains originate from one sample sequenced in a study of T cells in Graves' hyperthyroidism and ophthalmopathy. Amplification targeted TCR beta CDR3 regions from RNA transcripts. Using the HTBI primer set, a first-round RT-PCR was run on the TCR CDR3. TCRdb passed the multiplex PCR reads through MiXCR, listing each CDR3 protein once. The data show roughly 700,000 distinct CDR3 sequences, around 16% seen once. Sequencing used blood. The receptors derive from a man aged 45-65 years with Graves' hyperthyroidism.

This chain links TRBV7-2 with TRBJ1-1; perhaps TRBD1 as D (6 bases). The germline V and J ends were trimmed by 5 bases and 0 bases, with 13 bases remaining between them. Germline V gives CDR1 SGHTA, CDR2 FQGNSA. CDR3 length: 15 amino acids. CDR3 region: CASSRTVTMNTEAFF. The CDR3 DNA sequence: TGTGCCAGCAGCAGGACAGTAACTATGAACACTGAAGCTTTCTTT.

At least ten counts were recorded for this clonotype. One base away lies a much larger clone, so this may be a sequencing read error. V and J are TRBV7-2 and TRBJ2-1; TRBD1 matches 7 bases. The CDR3 length is 13 residues. The V gene end was trimmed by 5 bases and the J gene end by 6 bases; junction bases not matched to a gene: 4. Germline CDR1 is SGHTA and CDR2 is FQGNSA. The CDR3 DNA follows: TGTGCCAGCAGCCCAGACAGGGCCAATGAGCAGTTCTTC. This encodes CASSPDRANEQFF. Complete variable domain (other parts from reference TRBV7-2 and TRBJ2-1): GAGVSQSPSNKVTEKGKDVELRCDPISGHTALYWYRQSLGQGLEFLIYFQGNSAPDKSGLPSDRFSAERTGGSVSTLTIQRTQQEDSAVYLCASSPDRANEQFFGPGTRLTVL.

The chain employs TRBV24-1 and TRBJ2-1; D is ambiguous. The V gene's germline CDR1 is KGHDR and CDR2 SFDVKD. There are 16 residues in the CDR3. Trimming shortened V by 3 bases and J by 9 bases, and 20 bases separated the two germline ends. The CDR3: CATSDPGSVAGAEQFF. CDR3 DNA sequence: TGTGCCACCAGTGATCCCGGCAGTGTGGCCGGCGCTGAGCAGTTCTTC.

The rearrangement uses TRBV13 and TRBJ2-1; TRBD2 aligns across 7 bases. CDR3 size: 16 residues. Germline-derived CDR1 and CDR2 are PRHDT and FYEKMQ (reference sequence). The ends lost 1 base at V and 8 bases at J; junction bases unmatched: 11. Written as DNA, the CDR3 is TGTGCCAGCAGCTTAGCGAGTAGCGGAAGCGGGGATGAGCAGTTCTTC. Translation: CASSLASSGSGDEQFF.

The chain couples TRBV20-1 to TRBJ2-7; D is unclear. The V and J ends lost 0 bases and 0 bases respectively, with 9 bases between them. Looked up from germline, CDR1 is DFQATT and CDR2 is SNEGSKA (reference sequence). The CDR3 has 14 amino acids. The CDR3 reads CSARDFGSSYEQYF. CDR3 sequence (DNA): TGCAGTGCTAGAGATTTCGGCAGCTCCTACGAGCAGTACTTC.

The genes are TRBV11-2 and TRBJ1-1, with 7 nucleotides matching TRBD1. Germline V gives CDR1 SGHAT, CDR2 FQNNGV. V shed 8 bases and J 5 bases; nucleotides not matched to a gene: 17. This CDR3 comprises 16 residues. CDR3 protein: CASSPLNGDRETEAFF. The CDR3 bases are TGTGCCAGCTCACCACTGAACGGGGACAGAGAGACTGAAGCTTTCTTT.

In this sample, this clonotype turned up a few times. The genes are TRBV9 and TRBJ2-5; TRBD2 matches at 8 bases. Germline lookup yields CDR1 SGDLS and CDR2 YYNGEE. J lost 5 bases, V lost 0 bases, and 6 bases had no gene match. The CDR3 contains 15 residues. CDR3 protein: CASSVAGGARETQYF. The CDR3 nucleotides are TGTGCCAGCAGCGTAGCGGGGGGGGCGCGCGAGACCCAGTACTTC.

The chain is built from TRBV6-6 and TRBJ2-3, with D unresolved. The germline V and J ends were trimmed by 0 bases and 4 bases, with 5 bases remaining between them. This CDR3 is 13 amino acids long. Germline CDR1 MNHNY, CDR2 SVGAGI (reference sequence). CDR3 nucleotides: TGTGCCAGCAGTTACTCCGCCGCAGATACGCAGTATTTT. Translating it yields CASSYSAADTQYF.

This clonotype was seen many times. The CDR3 protein is CASSFVTGPTIEQFF. CDR3 nucleotides: TGTGCCAGCAGTTTCGTAACGGGACCCACAATAGAGCAGTTCTTC. The chain is built from TRBV12-3 or TRBV12-4 and TRBJ2-1; either TRBD1 or TRBD2 may fit D (5 bases each). V lost 3 bases, J lost 10 bases, and 19 bases lay in between. The CDR3 is made up of 15 amino acids.

The chain carries TRBV5-1 and TRBJ2-7, with TRBD1 as a possible D gene (6 bases). Looked up from germline, CDR1 is SGHRS and CDR2 is YFSETQ. The CDR3 is 15 amino acids. V was trimmed by 4 bases and J by 5 bases, leaving 19 bases between them. DNA for the CDR3: TGCGCCAGCAGCAACCCCGGGACACCCCAGGACGAGCAGTACTTC. This gives the protein CASSNPGTPQDEQYF.

In the case of this clonotype: This may arise from a read error, as a much more abundant clone is one base away. The V and J genes are TRBV12-3 or TRBV12-4 and TRBJ1-3; D remains ambiguous. The CDR3 spans 13 residues. Deletions cut 7 bases from V and 0 bases from J, with 7 bases between. The CDR3, as DNA: TGTGCCAGCAAAATTAACTCTGGAAACACCATATATTTT. Protein sequence: CASKINSGNTIYF.

This clonotype has at least ten counts. The gene calls are TRBV12-3 or TRBV12-4 and TRBJ2-1, with D tentatively TRBD2 (6 bases). V was shortened by 3 bases and J by 9 bases, with 15 bases between the two germline ends. The CDR3 spans 14 residues. This chain's CDR3 is CASSLTSKSPEQFF. The CDR3 region has the DNA TGTGCCAGCAGTTTGACTAGTAAGTCCCCTGAGCAGTTCTTC.